The text below deals with one T cell receptor beta chain. What it binds is unknown. Method: immunoSEQ multiplex PCR; TCRdb's copy keeps in-frame clones and lacks some. The data show 130,000 or so clones, approximately 92% seen once. CDR3 size: 15 residues. In germline, CDR1 is SGHTA, CDR2 FQGNSA. J lost 6 bases, V lost 4 bases, and 3 bases had no gene match. This specimen comes from a study of T cell responses to AZD1222 COVID-19 vaccine. General study findings and limits: Targets within unmutated variant regions were reportedly found for nearly half of spike-specific TCRs. Donors were chiefly white British, with a greater number of females, and clonal diversity was perhaps underestimated.

The chain recombines TRBV7-2 with TRBJ2-3, with 14 bases fitting TRBD2. This specimen consisted of peripheral blood, obtained 28 days after the second dose of the MenACWY control vaccine. The clonotype originates from an adult who received the MenACWY meningococcal vaccine as a control. The DNA of the CDR3 is TGTGCCAGCAGCTCCGGGACTAGCGGGAGTGATACGCAGTATTTT. This gives the protein CASSSGTSGSDTQYF.